Presented here are 29 T cell receptor beta chains from one specimen sequenced in a study of T cell responses to AZD1222 COVID-19 vaccine. TCRdb's table, derived via immunoSEQ multiplex PCR, lists solely in-frame clones and lacks some. The sample holds about 120,000 clones; almost 95% are singletons and the top ten take roughly 1.6%. The input for sequencing was peripheral blood, taken 28 days after the second AZD1222 dose. Every receptor here comes from an adult who received the AZD1222 COVID-19 vaccine.

This clone was detected a few times. The chain carries TRBV6-5 and TRBJ1-5; TRBD1 agrees at 7 bases. V lost 7 bases to trimming and J lost 1 base; unmatched junction nucleotides: 4. The CDR3 has 14 amino acids. Germline V gene sequence: CDR1 MNHEY, CDR2 SVGAGI. In DNA, the CDR3 is TGTGCCAGCAACCCGACAGGGAGCAATCAGCCCCAGCATTTT. Translation: CASNPTGSNQPQHF.

The chain carries TRBV2 and TRBJ2-3, with a tentative D call TRBD2 (5 bases). V lost 6 bases, J lost 0 bases, and 10 bases lay in between. The CDR3 length is 14 residues. CDR1 is SNHLY, CDR2 FYNNEI, per germline. Written as DNA, the CDR3 is TGTGCCAGCAGAGAGCGGTCTAGCACAGATACGCAGTATTTT. Translated: CASRERSSTDTQYF. Variable domain in full (rest from reference TRBV2 and TRBJ2-3): EPEVTQTPSHQVTQMGQEVILRCVPISNHLYFYWYRQILGQKVEFLVSFYNNEISEKSEIFDDQFSVERPDGSNFTLKIRSTKLEDSAMYFCASRERSSTDTQYFGPGTRLTVL.

The chain employs TRBV2 and TRBJ2-1; TRBD2 agrees at 7 bases. Germline V gene data show CDR1 as SNHLY and CDR2 as FYNNEI. Trimming removed 5 bases from V and 10 bases from J; junction bases left unmatched: 5. The CDR3 covers 12 residues. The DNA of the CDR3 is TGTGCCAGCAGTCGGGGGGAAGGGGAGCAGTTCTTC. Translating gives CASSRGEGEQFF. The variable domain in full, with the rest retrieved from reference TRBV2 and TRBJ2-1, is EPEVTQTPSHQVTQMGQEVILRCVPISNHLYFYWYRQILGQKVEFLVSFYNNEISEKSEIFDDQFSVERPDGSNFTLKIRSTKLEDSAMYFCASSRGEGEQFFGPGTRLTVL.

This sequence joins TRBV7-3 and TRBJ2-2; the D gene is possibly TRBD2 (5 bases). The CDR3 consists of 16 residues. Trimming cost V 1 base and J 5 bases, with 14 bases left between them. Per the germline V gene, CDR1 is SGHTA and CDR2 is FQGTGA. CDR3 loop: CASSLNGAGETGELFF. In DNA form, the CDR3 reads TGTGCCAGCAGCTTAAATGGCGCGGGCGAGACCGGGGAGCTGTTTTTT.

This chain connects TRBV5-1 to TRBJ1-4; the match to TRBD1 covers 8 bases. This CDR3 is built from 15 residues. The germline V gene has CDR1 SGHRS and CDR2 YFSETQ. V was clipped by 4 bases and J by 6 bases; unmatched bases: 8. DNA for the CDR3: TGCGCCAGCAGCCCAGCAGGGGGCTTGGATGAAAAACTGTTTTTT. This gives the protein CASSPAGGLDEKLFF. Based on the CDR3 plus reference TRBV5-1 and TRBJ1-4, the full variable domain is KAGVTQTPRYLIKTRGQQVTLSCSPISGHRSVSWYQQTPGQGLQFLFEYFSETQRNKGNFPGRFSGRQFSNSRSEMNVSTLELGDSALYLCASSPAGGLDEKLFFGSGTQLSVL.

The table lists this clone with a count of one. The chain recombines TRBV9 with TRBJ1-2; TRBD1 matches 7 bases. The CDR3 length is 15 residues. V was clipped by 0 bases and J by 6 bases; unmatched bases: 8. CDR1 and CDR2 (germline): SGDLS, YYNGEE. The CDR3 protein is CASSVGRQGGDGYTF. DNA of the CDR3: TGTGCCAGCAGCGTAGGGAGACAGGGAGGGGATGGCTACACCTTC.

V gene TRBV3-1 (or the pseudogene TRBV3-2) combines with J gene TRBJ2-3; maybe TRBD2 (6 bases). This CDR3 is 16 amino acids long. CDR1 and CDR2 from the germline V gene are LGHDT and YNNKEL (reference sequence). Deletions cut 0 bases from V and 6 bases from J, with 16 bases between. The CDR3 loop reads CASSQDRGPSGDTQYF. CDR3 DNA sequence: TGTGCCAGCAGCCAAGATCGAGGACCGAGCGGGGATACGCAGTATTTT.

The chain combines TRBV2 with TRBJ1-5, with D possibly matching TRBD1 (5 bases). Germline loops: CDR1 SNHLY, CDR2 FYNNEI. There are 13 residues in the CDR3. V lost 8 bases to trimming and J lost 7 bases, with 15 bases between them. The CDR3 coding sequence is TGTGCCAGCGGGACCGGGGGTATGCAGCCCCAGCATTTT. This codes for CASGTGGMQPQHF.

J is TRBJ2-4 and V is TRBV19; D remains unclear. Germline CDR1 and CDR2: LNHDA and SQIVND (reference sequence). The CDR3 is made up of 11 amino acids. Trimming removed 8 bases at V and 13 bases at J, with 15 bases between. The CDR3 DNA reads as TGTGCCAGTGGGATTGCGGCGGACCAGTACTTC. Its translation is CASGIAADQYF. The full variable domain, its missing parts supplied by reference TRBV19 and TRBJ2-4, is DGGITQSPKYLFRKEGQNVTLSCEQNLNHDAMYWYRQDPGQGLRLIYYSQIVNDFQKGDIAEGYSVSREKKESFPLTVTSAQKNPTAFYLCASGIAADQYFGAGTRLSVL.

The chain combines TRBV7-3 with TRBJ1-2; D possibly corresponds to TRBD1 (5 bases). The CDR3 has 12 amino acids. From germline, CDR1 is SGHTA and CDR2 FQGTGA. V shed 5 bases and J shed 10 bases, with 14 bases lying between them. In DNA form, the CDR3 reads TGTGCCAGCAGCCCAGACAGCTTAACCTACACCTTC. Translated: CASSPDSLTYTF.

The V and J genes are TRBV29-1 and TRBJ2-1, with 8 bases that match TRBD2. Germline CDR1 SQVTM, CDR2 ANQGSEA. The CDR3 is 13 residues long. V dropped 5 bases and J dropped 9; count of bases not matched to a gene: 9. CDR3 DNA sequence: TGCAGCGTTTCCGGGACTAGTACCGCTGAGCAGTTCTTC. Amino acids: CSVSGTSTAEQFF.

This rearrangement joins TRBV5-6 to TRBJ1-1, with D perhaps matching TRBD1 (5 bases). Germline-derived CDR1 and CDR2 are SGHDT and YYEEEE. This CDR3 contains 16 residues. The V and J ends lost 1 base and 1 base respectively, with 14 bases between them. The CDR3 coding sequence is TGTGCCAGCAGCTTGTTTAGTGGGACGCCGAACACTGAAGCTTTCTTT. This translates into CASSLFSGTPNTEAFF.

The CDR3: CSVETQTSEQYF. As DNA, the CDR3 is TGCAGCGTTGAAACACAGACCTCAGAGCAGTACTTC. The chain is built from TRBV29-1 and TRBJ2-7; D is ambiguous. The CDR3 has 12 amino acids. Trimming stripped 2 bases from V and 7 bases from J, with 12 bases between. Per germline, CDR1 SQVTM and CDR2 ANQGSEA.

This chain joins TRBV7-7 and TRBJ2-2; D is undetermined. CDR1 is SSHAT and CDR2 is FNYEAQ in the germline V gene (reference sequence). This CDR3 comprises 13 residues. V was trimmed by 5 bases and J by 5 bases, leaving 9 bases between them. CDR3 in amino acids: CASSAERTGELFF. The CDR3 DNA sequence: TGTGCCAGCAGCGCCGAGAGAACCGGGGAGCTGTTTTTT.

This clone was counted once. The J gene is TRBJ2-2, the V gene TRBV7-3; possibly TRBD2 for D (5 bases). The CDR3 covers 15 residues. The germline V gene encodes CDR1 SGHTA and CDR2 FQGTGA. Trimming pared 6 bases from V and 0 bases from J, leaving 11 bases between. In DNA form, the CDR3 reads TGTGCCAGCAGTCCCAGCGGAGCGAACACCGGGGAGCTGTTTTTT. This gives the protein CASSPSGANTGELFF.

In nucleotides, the CDR3 is TGTGCCAGCAGTGTCGGGGGAATAAATTCACCCCTCCACTTT. Amino acid sequence: CASSVGGINSPLHF. The J gene is TRBJ1-6, the V gene TRBV2, with D perhaps matching TRBD1 (5 bases). This CDR3 has 14 residues. V lost 4 bases and J lost 7, with 11 bases in between. Germline assignment: CDR1 SNHLY and CDR2 FYNNEI.

This chain connects TRBV7-2 to TRBJ1-5; TRBD1 matches 10 bases. The germline V gene encodes CDR1 SGHTA and CDR2 FQGNSA. V was clipped by 5 bases and J by 7 bases; unmatched bases: 11. The CDR3 has 16 residues. The CDR3 loop reads CASSREPGQGSQPQHF. As DNA, the CDR3 is TGTGCCAGCAGCAGGGAACCGGGACAGGGGTCCCAGCCCCAGCATTTT.

This chain connects TRBV28 to TRBJ2-4, with 7 nucleotides matching TRBD1. The germline V gene encodes CDR1 MDHEN and CDR2 SYDVKM. J gave up 8 bases and V 5 bases, and 6 bases lay outside the gene matches. This CDR3 is 13 amino acids long. The CDR3 is CASSRTGVDIQYF. In DNA form, the CDR3 reads TGTGCCAGCAGTAGAACAGGGGTGGACATTCAGTACTTC.

The chain employs TRBV7-8 and TRBJ1-3; 8 nucleotides match TRBD1. This CDR3 has 15 amino acids. V lost 4 bases, J lost 4 bases, and 6 bases stayed unmatched. The germline gives CDR1 SGHVS, CDR2 FQNEAQ. The CDR3: CASSSRGHKGNTIYF. The CDR3 DNA reads as TGTGCCAGCAGCTCCAGGGGGCATAAAGGAAACACCATATATTTT.

The chain carries TRBV7-9 and TRBJ2-7, with 7 nucleotides matching TRBD1. V dropped 5 bases and J dropped 3; count of bases not matched to a gene: 10. The CDR3 has 15 residues. Germline-derived CDR1 and CDR2 are SEHNR and FQNEAQ (reference sequence). CDR3 loop: CASSHPGQNIYEQYF. The DNA for the CDR3 is TGTGCCAGCAGCCACCCGGGACAGAACATCTACGAGCAGTACTTC.

In its sample, this clone was seen a few times. This chain uses TRBV29-1 with TRBJ1-1; no clear D gene. This CDR3 has 11 residues. The V end lost 4 bases, the J end lost 8 bases, and 11 bases lay between the germline ends. Per germline, CDR1 SQVTM and CDR2 ANQGSEA. The CDR3 sequence: CSVVLVWEAFF. CDR3 DNA: TGCAGCGTTGTACTCGTCTGGGAAGCTTTCTTT.

The chain employs TRBV7-9 and TRBJ2-2; D is unresolved. This CDR3 is built from 16 residues. In germline, CDR1 is SEHNR, CDR2 FQNEAQ (reference sequence). Trimming pared 9 bases from V and 0 bases from J, leaving 17 bases between. CDR3 amino acids: CASLPSPGANTGELFF. CDR3 DNA: TGTGCCAGTCTCCCCTCCCCAGGTGCGAACACCGGGGAGCTGTTTTTT. Full variable domain (rest looked up from reference TRBV7-9 and TRBJ2-2): DTGVSQNPRHKITKRGQNVTFRCDPISEHNRLYWYRQTLGQGPEFLTYFQNEAQLEKSRLLSDRFSAERPKGSFSTLEIQRTEQGDSAMYLCASLPSPGANTGELFFGEGSRLTVL.

The chain employs TRBV5-1 and TRBJ1-5, with D tentatively TRBD1 (5 bases). The V and J ends lost 2 bases and 0 bases respectively, with 12 bases between them. The CDR3 runs 16 residues. Germline V gene lookup returns CDR1 SGHRS and CDR2 YFSETQ. DNA of the CDR3: TGCGCCAGCAGCTTAGGACACTATAATAGCAATCAGCCCCAGCATTTT. Amino acid sequence: CASSLGHYNSNQPQHF.

V is TRBV3-1 (or the pseudogene TRBV3-2) and J is TRBJ1-6; a weak D match, TRBD1 (6 bases). The germline V gene has CDR1 LGHDT and CDR2 YNNKEL (reference sequence). Trimming removed 3 bases at V and 7 bases at J, with 16 bases between. The CDR3 sequence is 16 residues long. The CDR3 coding sequence is TGTGCCAGCAGCCAGTTACAGGGCAGCATGAATTCACCCCTCCACTTT. Protein sequence: CASSQLQGSMNSPLHF.

J is TRBJ2-1 and V is TRBV3-1 (or the pseudogene TRBV3-2), with D perhaps assigned TRBD1 or TRBD2 (5 bases each). CDR1 is LGHDT and CDR2 is YNNKEL in the germline V gene (reference sequence). Trimming cost V 4 bases and J 5 bases, with 12 bases left between them. The CDR3 is 14 residues long. The CDR3, as DNA: TGTGCCAGCAGCCTGGGGGTTGGGGACAATGAGCAGTTCTTC. Amino acids: CASSLGVGDNEQFF.

This chain links TRBV28 with TRBJ2-5; D call uncertain. Trimming took 5 bases from V and 5 from J, leaving 6 bases between them. CDR3 length: 11 amino acids. Germline CDR1 and CDR2: MDHEN and SYDVKM. CDR3 residues: CASSPRETQYF. CDR3 nucleotide sequence: TGTGCCAGCAGTCCCCGTGAGACCCAGTACTTC.

The V gene is TRBV5-8, the J gene TRBJ1-6, with D perhaps TRBD1 (6 bases). The germline V gene has CDR1 SGHTS and CDR2 YDEGEE. This CDR3 spans 16 amino acids. The V and J ends lost 4 bases and 5 bases respectively, with 16 bases between them. CDR3 sequence (DNA): TGTGCCAGCAGCATACGACAGGTCCAGGATAATTCACCCCTCCACTTT. This sequence encodes CASSIRQVQDNSPLHF.

The V gene is TRBV27, the J gene TRBJ2-2; perhaps TRBD1 as D (5 bases). The CDR3 loop spans 15 amino acids. Germline V lookup: CDR1 MNHEY, CDR2 SMNVEV (reference sequence). V was pared by 7 bases and J by 3 bases, with 15 bases between. The CDR3 loop is CASTTTDRYTGELFF. In nucleotides, the CDR3 is TGTGCCAGCACGACGACAGACCGATACACCGGGGAGCTGTTTTTT.

The chain links TRBV6-6 to TRBJ2-5, with 9 bases that match TRBD2. Germline CDR1 and CDR2: MNHNY and SVGAGI (reference sequence). The trim removed 0 bases at V and 3 bases at J, leaving 5 bases unmatched. The CDR3 has 16 residues. CDR3 nucleotide sequence: TGTGCCAGCAGTTACTCCCTAGCGGGACGAGAAGAGACCCAGTACTTC. Encoded protein: CASSYSLAGREETQYF.